The rows below give T cell receptor beta chains drawn from one sample of a study of technical replicates of blood from several donors. Assay used: immunoSEQ multiplex PCR; TCRdb lists only in-frame clones, some missing. Of around 100,000 clones listed, roughly 96% are singletons. Sequences were obtained from T cells isolated from PBMCs. These receptors all stem from a human donor in good health. The CDR3 runs from the conserved cysteine through the conserved F or W. The order of the fields is V gene, D gene, J gene, clone size, CDR3 protein, CDR3 DNA. D genes are given only for firm matches. A row's size may be missing; if present it is once, few, many or a size class.

TRBV6-5	-	TRBJ2-7	-	CASSFAGTEYEQYF	TGTGCCAGCTCTTTCGCCGGGACTGAATACGAGCAGTACTTC
TRBV2	TRBD2	TRBJ2-1	-	CASSYSGRGHNEQFF	TGTGCCAGCAGTTATAGCGGGAGGGGCCACAATGAGCAGTTCTTC
TRBV7-8	-	TRBJ2-1	-	CASSPRLGGRAGSRYYNEQFF	TGTGCCAGCAGCCCGCGATTAGGGGGGAGGGCCGGGAGTCGCTACTACAATGAGCAGTTCTTC
TRBV27	TRBD1	TRBJ1-1	once	CASSLAGGTEAFF	TGTGCCAGCAGTTTGGCAGGGGGTACTGAAGCTTTCTTT
TRBV7-8	TRBD2	TRBJ2-1	-	CASSSRTRIWNEQFF	TGTGCCAGCAGTAGCAGGACTAGAATTTGGAATGAGCAGTTCTTC
TRBV7-7	TRBD2	TRBJ2-1	-	CASSRTSGSNEQFF	TGTGCTAGCAGCCGAACTAGCGGGAGTAATGAGCAGTTCTTC
TRBV5-6	-	TRBJ1-4	-	CASSLGGNGGEKLFF	TGTGCCAGCAGCTTGGGGGGAAACGGAGGGGAAAAACTGTTTTTT
TRBV4-1	-	TRBJ2-3	-	CASSKLLAADTQYF	TGCGCCAGCAGTAAATTGCTAGCAGCAGATACGCAGTATTTT
TRBV6-6	-	TRBJ1-3	-	CASRSLGRDGNTIYF	TGTGCCAGCAGATCCCTCGGGAGGGATGGAAACACCATATATTTT
TRBV29-1	TRBD1	TRBJ2-7	-	CSARGQTYEQYF	TGCAGCGCTAGGGGACAGACCTACGAGCAGTACTTC
TRBV7-9	TRBD1	TRBJ1-1	-	CASSSDRGMNTEAFF	TGTGCCAGCAGCAGCGACAGGGGGATGAACACTGAAGCTTTCTTT
TRBV2	-	TRBJ1-1	-	CASSFLGLNTEAFF	TGTGCCAGCAGTTTTCTGGGCTTGAACACTGAAGCTTTCTTT
TRBV7-9	TRBD2	TRBJ2-3	-	CASSDPAGGIDTQYF	TGTGCCAGCAGCGACCCAGCGGGAGGGATAGATACGCAGTATTTT
TRBV11-3	-	TRBJ2-1	-	CASSLTGESSSVF	TGTGCCAGCAGCTTAACGGGAGAATCCTCAAGCGTCTTC
TRBV4-3	-	TRBJ2-1	-	CASSQFSGVYNEQFF	TGCGCCAGCAGCCAATTCAGCGGAGTTTACAATGAGCAGTTCTTC
TRBV11-2	-	TRBJ2-1	-	CASSLDFGTLQFF	TGTGCCAGCAGCTTAGATTTTGGGACTTTGCAGTTCTTC
TRBV9	-	TRBJ2-5	-	CASSVGEASQETQYF	TGTGCCAGCAGCGTGGGGGAGGCTTCCCAAGAGACCCAGTACTTC
TRBV28	-	TRBJ2-1	-	CASSPPLELAGYNEQFF	TGTGCCAGCAGTCCTCCGCTGGAGTTGGCGGGCTACAATGAGCAGTTCTTC
TRBV5-1	TRBD2	TRBJ2-7	-	CASSLGSTSGSDEQYF	TGCGCCAGCAGCTTAGGGAGTACTAGCGGGAGCGACGAGCAGTACTTC
TRBV10-3	-	TRBJ1-3	-	CAIGPSGLSGNTIYF	TGTGCCATCGGCCCATCAGGGTTATCTGGAAACACCATATATTTT
TRBV2	-	TRBJ2-3	-	CASSVSQGTDTQYF	TGTGCCAGCAGTGTGAGTCAGGGGACAGATACGCAGTATTTT
TRBV7-2	-	TRBJ1-2	once	CASSLTRYRYGYTF	TGTGCCAGCAGCCTGACCAGGTATAGGTATGGCTACACCTTC
TRBV5-8	-	TRBJ1-1	once	CASSLEGFNRVPEAFF	TGTGCCAGCAGCTTGGAGGGGTTCAACCGCGTGCCTGAAGCTTTCTTT
TRBV7-9	TRBD1	TRBJ1-1	-	CASSPRDRARTEAFF	TGTGCCAGCAGCCCCCGGGACAGGGCTAGGACTGAAGCTTTCTTT
TRBV5-7	TRBD1	TRBJ1-4	once	CASSLAGGEKLFF	TGTGCCAGCAGCTTGGCAGGGGGTGAAAAACTGTTTTTT
TRBV21-1	-	TRBJ1-2	-	CASSNPQAGATDGYTF	TGTGCCAGCAGCAACCCCCAGGCGGGGGCGACGGATGGCTACACCTTC
TRBV28	-	TRBJ1-3	-	CASSLSGNTIYF	TGTGCGAGCAGTTTGAGTGGAAACACCATATATTTT
TRBV9	-	TRBJ2-5	-	CASSDSGVQETQYF	TGTGCCAGCAGCGATTCGGGAGTCCAAGAGACCCAGTACTTC
TRBV4-3	-	TRBJ1-1	once	CASSLTGSNTEAFF	TGCGCCAGCAGCCTAACAGGGAGTAACACTGAAGCTTTCTTT
TRBV11-2	TRBD1	TRBJ1-2	once	CASSSDRAYGYTF	TGTGCCAGCAGCTCTGACAGGGCCTATGGCTACACCTTC
TRBV5-6	-	TRBJ1-1	-	CASSLIQNTEAFF	TGTGCCAGCAGCTTAATACAGAACACTGAAGCTTTCTTT
TRBV5-1	TRBD2	TRBJ2-3	once	CASSIAGGPTDTQYF	TGCGCCAGCAGCATAGCGGGAGGGCCCACAGATACGCAGTATTTT
TRBV15	TRBD1	TRBJ2-3	-	CATSRRTGSSTDTQYF	TGTGCCACCAGCAGACGGACAGGGTCCAGCACAGATACGCAGTATTTT
TRBV19	TRBD2	TRBJ2-1	-	CASSIEGLAGGGEQFF	TGTGCCAGTAGTATCGAGGGACTAGCGGGAGGCGGTGAGCAGTTCTTC
TRBV6-1	TRBD1	TRBJ2-7	-	CASRGTGEPGEQYF	TGTGCCAGCAGGGGGACAGGGGAGCCCGGCGAGCAGTACTTC
TRBV30	-	TRBJ1-2	-	CAWSVSEGYTF	TGTGCCTGGAGTGTCTCGGAGGGCTACACCTTC
TRBV19	-	TRBJ1-5	-	CASSIRREGQPQHF	TGTGCCAGTAGTATCAGGAGGGAAGGCCAGCCCCAGCATTTT
TRBV4-3	TRBD1	TRBJ2-5	-	CASSLAGTGGETQYF	TGCGCCAGCAGCCTCGCCGGGACAGGGGGAGAGACCCAGTACTTC
TRBV6-5	-	TRBJ2-7	-	CASSYPSIGEQYF	TGTGCCAGCAGTTACCCCTCGATCGGCGAGCAGTACTTC
TRBV30	-	TRBJ1-1	once	CAWAESTEAFF	TGTGCCTGGGCAGAAAGCACTGAAGCTTTCTTT
TRBV4-1	TRBD2	TRBJ2-1	-	CASSQGLAGVNEQFF	TGCGCCAGCAGCCAAGGCCTAGCGGGAGTCAATGAGCAGTTCTTC
TRBV30	-	TRBJ2-5	-	CAWSVSETQYF	TGTGCCTGGAGTGTAAGCGAGACCCAGTACTTC
TRBV19	-	TRBJ1-2	-	CASSIGGANYGYTF	TGTGCCAGTAGTATAGGGGGGGCTAACTATGGCTACACCTTC
TRBV9	-	TRBJ1-1	-	CASSVNRATEAFF	TGTGCCAGCAGCGTAAACAGGGCCACTGAAGCTTTCTTT
TRBV29-1	TRBD2	TRBJ2-7	once	CSVVTSGIHEQYF	TGCAGCGTTGTAACTAGCGGTATCCACGAGCAGTACTTC
TRBV4-3	-	TRBJ1-2	-	CASSQSRGISSGYTF	TGCGCCAGCAGCCAGTCAAGGGGGATTTCGTCTGGCTACACCTTC
TRBV6-6	-	TRBJ2-1	-	CASSYYGGRDEQFF	TGTGCCAGCAGTTACTACGGAGGTAGGGATGAGCAGTTCTTC
TRBV28	-	TRBJ2-3	-	CASVAEQKGDTQYF	TGTGCCAGTGTAGCGGAACAAAAGGGGGATACGCAGTATTTT